This record looks at one TCR beta chain sequence and its context. Its specificity is not known. This CDR3 region has 14 residues. V was shortened by 3 bases and J by 8 bases, with 13 bases between the two germline ends. Germline V CDR1 and CDR2: KGHSH, LQKENI. The data are from a study of Ad26.COV2.S vaccination and SARS-CoV-2 variants. Findings and limits, study-wide: The study found higher spike-specific TCR breadth in vaccine than placebo recipients.

TCRdb's copy holds only in-frame clones and misses some; the assay was immunoSEQ multiplex PCR. The repertoire holds roughly 390,000 clones, with more than 85% as singletons. As for treatment: 15 to 20 received Ad26.COV2.S at low or high dose, single or two shots; 5 received placebo; per-sample allocation not given. Sampling was done on day 63 after the first vaccine or placebo injection. Wuhan-strain SARS-CoV-2 spike was expressed by the Ad26 vector that made up the vaccine. This clonotype was obtained from a person between 18 and 59 years old who received the Ad26.COV2.S COVID-19 vaccine or a placebo. Sequencing used peripheral blood, obtained in a trial of Ad26.COV2.S vaccine versus placebo. The chain carries TRBV18 and TRBJ2-2; no clear D gene. Here the CDR3 DNA reads TGTGCCAGCTCACCTGCAGGTACCCGGGGGGAGCTGTTTTTT. Translated: CASSPAGTRGELFF.